This TCR beta chain was observed in a study of T-cell reconstitution after alpha-beta-depleted transplantation in children. The ends lost 8 bases at V and 0 bases at J; junction bases unmatched: 7. The CDR3 is made up of 16 amino acids. CDR1 SEHNR and CDR2 FQNEAQ come from the germline V gene (reference sequence). Preparation of the TCRbeta library involved a method that used unique molecular identifiers. TCRdb reanalysed the PCR reads using MiXCR and keeps one entry per CDR3 protein. In the table there are about 540,000 distinct CDR3 sequences, around 17% of which are singletons. The sequence came from a human donor who donated a stem cell graft to a child with acute lymphoblastic leukemia. V gene TRBV7-9 combines with J gene TRBJ2-6, with 7 bases fitting TRBD1. The source material was PBMCs from the stem cell graft donor, sampled from the stem cell graft. CDR3 residues: CASGKPGGSGANVLTF. The CDR3 DNA reads TGTGCCAGCGGTAAACCAGGGGGCTCTGGGGCCAACGTCCTGACTTTC. The whole variable domain, remainder taken from reference TRBV7-9 and TRBJ2-6, is DTGVSQNPRHKITKRGQNVTFRCDPISEHNRLYWYRQTLGQGPEFLTYFQNEAQLEKSRLLSDRFSAERPKGSFSTLEIQRTEQGDSAMYLCASGKPGGSGANVLTFGAGSRLTVL.